This T cell receptor (beta chain) was sequenced in a study of cytomegalovirus exposure and HLA in healthy donors. Study-wide results and caveats: Most sequenced TCRs were rare (though some public TCRs occurred in many donors).

Remarks on this clone: Its antigen is not identified.

PCR involved 60 Vbeta and 13 Jbeta primers. Here immunoSEQ multiplex PCR was the method, and the copy in TCRdb shows in-frame clones only, minus some. The sample has about 120,000 clones, 79% seen once. Samples came from healthy bone marrow donors. Despite likely unrecorded immune exposures, the donors were nominally healthy at the time of sampling. There are 14 residues in the CDR3. The V gene's germline CDR1 is SNHLY and CDR2 FYNNEI. V gave up 5 bases and J gave up 3 bases, with 13 bases separating them. The J gene is TRBJ1-2, the V gene TRBV2; TRBD1 might be the D (5 bases). This TCR was recovered from a man younger than 45 in good health and CMV-seropositive. Sequencing was performed on PBMCs. The CDR3 spells CASSTTRADYGYTF. CDR3 DNA sequence: TGTGCCAGCAGTACAACCAGGGCAGACTATGGCTACACCTTC. The entire variable domain, with the rest obtained from reference TRBV2 and TRBJ1-2, is as follows: EPEVTQTPSHQVTQMGQEVILRCVPISNHLYFYWYRQILGQKVEFLVSFYNNEISEKSEIFDDQFSVERPDGSNFTLKIRSTKLEDSAMYFCASSTTRADYGYTFGSGTRLTVV.